Here is one T cell receptor beta chain with its context. Its antigen is not identified. This CDR3 has 11 residues. Trimming took off 4 bases at V and 9 bases at J, with 8 bases between the two ends. Per germline, CDR1 SGHNT and CDR2 YYREEE (reference sequence). There was relapse after autologous stem cell transplantation in every patient, and there was variation in brentuximab vedotin exposure. Patients' outcomes at their best amounted to complete response, partial response or progressive disease. The data belong to a study of PD-1 blockade in classical Hodgkin lymphoma. Study findings and constraints: Exclusion was the outcome for patients who began nivolumab under 1 year after ASCT. The CD4+ diversity rise by C4D1 was clearest in complete responders.

Sequencing used immunoSEQ multiplex PCR; TCRdb keeps in-frame clones, though not all of them. The sample contains approximately 99,000 clones, around 89% of which appear only once. This chain joins TRBV5-4 and TRBJ2-1, with D uncertain. The sequence was collected from a human donor with classical Hodgkin lymphoma. Sequenced here: peripheral blood mononuclear cells (PBMCs), sampled before the second cycle of nivolumab. The DNA for the CDR3 is TGTGCCAGCAGCCTGCTGGGTGAGCAGTTCTTC. Amino acids: CASSLLGEQFF.